This TCR beta chain was recovered during a study of T cell repertoires in breast cancer. About the research overall: Healthy controls: nine donors. Study results and limitations: Approximately 20 TCR pairs shared by seven or more tumors were possibly tumor-specific.

Primers covering all TCR V genes were used in emulsion RT-PCR on CD8+ T cells. V was cut by 11 bases and J by 0 bases, with 14 bases left in between. The CDR3 is made up of 14 amino acids. In germline, CDR1 is LNHDA, CDR2 SQIVND (reference sequence). A second nested PCR with blocking oligonucleotides suppressed unpaired genes. Each emulsion RT-PCR held about 4,500-270,000 T cells with C-region, Stepout and V-region primers. TCRdb re-analysed the emulsion pairing reads in MiXCR, keeping a single row per CDR3 protein. The data hold approximately 4,500 distinct CDR3 sequences, with under 45% observed a single time. This clonotype was recorded at least ten times. Its antigen is still unknown.

The sequenced sample consisted of CD8+ T cells. The chain links TRBV19 to TRBJ1-5; D unresolved. The clonotype originates from a pool of human donors with breast cancer or a healthy control (not recorded which). Here the CDR3 reads CALIRIFSNQPQHF. Here the CDR3 DNA reads TGTGCCCTAATTCGGATTTTTAGCAATCAGCCCCAGCATTTT.